One and the same sample provided the 6 T cell receptor beta chains below, sequenced in a study of shared clonotypes between healthy human individuals. Sequencing used immunoSEQ multiplex PCR; TCRdb keeps in-frame clones, though not all of them. The sample yields 90,000 to 100,000 clones, about 45% seen once. Sequencing used PBMCs. The receptor set was obtained from a woman between 40 and 50 years old in good health. Some clones in this sample may be carry-over from other donors' samples.

There are a few counts of this clone. V and J are TRBV2 and TRBJ2-7; 7 bases agree with TRBD1. The germline V gene has CDR1 SNHLY and CDR2 FYNNEI. V shed 7 bases, J shed 3 bases, and the junction held 9 bases outside the gene matches. This CDR3 comprises 14 residues. The CDR3 loop reads CASTREGGVYEQYF. As DNA, the CDR3 is TGTGCCAGCACTCGAGAAGGGGGCGTCTACGAGCAGTACTTC.

The V call is TRBV7-9, the J call TRBJ1-1; 11 positions match TRBD1. With 5 bases clipped from V and 5 bases from J, the junction kept 7 bases outside the gene matches. Germline CDR1 SEHNR, CDR2 FQNEAQ (reference sequence). There are 15 residues in the CDR3. The CDR3 protein is CASSPGQGARTEAFF. CDR3 coding DNA: TGTGCCAGCAGCCCTGGACAGGGGGCGAGAACTGAAGCTTTCTTT.

This clone was observed at least ten times. The V call is TRBV28, the J call TRBJ2-3; D not resolved. V was shortened by 2 bases and J by 3 bases, with 6 bases between the two germline ends. Germline V gene sequence: CDR1 MDHEN, CDR2 SYDVKM. The CDR3 spans 13 residues. The CDR3 region is CASSLALTDTQYF. CDR3 nucleotide sequence: TGTGCCAGCAGTTTAGCGTTGACAGATACGCAGTATTTT.

This clone occurred many times. The gene calls are TRBV6-1 and TRBJ2-5, with D perhaps TRBD1 (6 bases). The DNA end is more similar to TRBJ2-7, so the J call may be wrong. Germline assignment: CDR1 MNHNS and CDR2 SASEGT. The CDR3 totals 15 residues. The CDR3, as DNA: TGTGCCAGCAGTGAAGCCCTAGGGGGTAGCTACGAGCAGTACTTC. Protein product: CASSEALGGSYEQYF.

This clone has more than one count but fewer than ten. At the DNA level, this CDR3 is encoded by other sequences in the same sample as well. The chain recombines TRBV2 with TRBJ1-1, with unresolved D. Per the germline V gene, CDR1 is SNHLY and CDR2 is FYNNEI. CDR3 length: 13 residues. Trimming cost V 2 bases and J 1 base, with 5 bases left between them. In DNA, the CDR3 is TGTGCCAGCAGTGAACTACCGAACACTGAAGCTTTCTTT. Its protein product is CASSELPNTEAFF.

The rearrangement joins TRBV15 to TRBJ2-4; the D call may be TRBD1 or TRBD2 (5 bases each). CDR1 is LNHNV, CDR2 YYDKDF, per germline (reference sequence). The CDR3 loop spans 18 amino acids. The V and J ends lost 0 bases and 4 bases respectively, with 19 bases between them. The CDR3 region has the DNA TGTGCCACCAGCAGAGATCGTGGGACCCCGCGGGTTAAAAACATTCAGTACTTC. It yields the protein CATSRDRGTPRVKNIQYF. Complete variable domain (other parts from reference TRBV15 and TRBJ2-4): DAMVIQNPRYQVTQFGKPVTLSCSQTLNHNVMYWYQQKSSQAPKLLFHYYDKDFNNEADTPDNFQSRRPNTSFCFLDIRSPGLGDTAMYLCATSRDRGTPRVKNIQYFGAGTRLSVL.